This TCR beta chain is from a study of CD8 T cells in Susac syndrome. The study sequenced TCR beta in blood CD8+ and CD4+ T cells. V shed 6 bases and J 2 bases; nucleotides not matched to a gene: 7. The CDR3 is 15 residues long. Germline CDR1 ENHRY, CDR2 SYGVKD. Random hexamers were used to reverse transcribe the RNA input (roughly 0.5 to 1 ug). Amplification of TCR beta CDR3 used immunoSEQ multiplex PCR across 54 Vbeta and 13 Jbeta. TCRdb independently ran MiXCR on the immunoSEQ multiplex PCR reads; one entry per CDR3 protein. The sample shows 200,000 to 250,000 distinct CDR3 sequences, 95% of them seen only once.

The source is a human donor with multiple sclerosis. The sequenced sample was CD4+ T cells from PBMCs. The V gene is TRBV10-3, the J gene TRBJ2-3; 8 bases map to TRBD1. The CDR3 sequence: CAIRYTTGATDTQYF. As DNA, the CDR3 is TGTGCCATCAGATACACGACAGGGGCCACAGATACGCAGTATTTT.